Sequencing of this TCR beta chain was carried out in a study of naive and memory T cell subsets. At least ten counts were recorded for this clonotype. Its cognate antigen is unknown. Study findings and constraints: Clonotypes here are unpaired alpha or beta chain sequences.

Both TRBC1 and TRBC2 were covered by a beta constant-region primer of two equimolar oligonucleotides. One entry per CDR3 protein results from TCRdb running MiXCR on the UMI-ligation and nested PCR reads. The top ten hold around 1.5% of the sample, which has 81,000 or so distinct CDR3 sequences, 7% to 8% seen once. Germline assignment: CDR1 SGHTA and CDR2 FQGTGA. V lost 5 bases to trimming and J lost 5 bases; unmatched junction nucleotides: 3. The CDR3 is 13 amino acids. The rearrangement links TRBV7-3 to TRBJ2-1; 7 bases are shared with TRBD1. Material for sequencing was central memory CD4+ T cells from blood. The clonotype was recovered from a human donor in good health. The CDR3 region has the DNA TGTGCCAGCAGCCTGAGGGGGCACAATGAGCAGTTCTTC. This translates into CASSLRGHNEQFF.